The 22 T cell receptor beta chains below all came from one sample that was sequenced in a study of vaccination and CD4 T cells after COVID-19. Time point: late sampling 161 to 241 days after vaccination in a few convalescent patients. TCRdb processed the PCR reads anew with MiXCR; each CDR3 protein has one entry. The data hold about 30,000 distinct CDR3 sequences, with approximately 49% observed a single time. The sample in question was CD4+ T cells from blood, obtained about 7 months after SARS-CoV-2 vaccination. The receptors originated from a human donor who had recovered from COVID-19.

The gene calls are TRBV7-2 and TRBJ2-5; 13 bases are a match to TRBD2. The CDR3 covers 16 residues. V was pared by 2 bases and J by 5 bases, with 5 bases of the junction left unmatched. In germline, CDR1 is SGHTA, CDR2 FQGNSA. The CDR3 DNA reads TGTGCCAGCAGCTTATGGACTAGCGGGAGTGGGGAGACCCAGTACTTC. Its protein is CASSLWTSGSGETQYF.

This clonotype was recorded a few times. The CDR3 spells CSATQREDSYNEQFF. The DNA of the CDR3 is TGCAGTGCTACACAGCGGGAGGACTCCTACAATGAGCAGTTCTTC. The rearrangement links TRBV20-1 to TRBJ2-1; TRBD2 matches at 9 bases. Losses at the gene ends were 4 bases for V and 0 bases for J; bases not matched to a gene: 4. CDR1 DFQATT and CDR2 SNEGSKA come from the germline V gene (reference sequence). CDR3 length: 15 amino acids.

The J gene is TRBJ1-2, the V gene TRBV28; TRBD1 aligns across 7 bases. The CDR3 consists of 12 residues. Germline lookup yields CDR1 MDHEN and CDR2 SYDVKM. J was trimmed by 6 bases and V by 5 bases; bases with no gene match: 3. The CDR3 reads CASSRQGDGYTF. CDR3 in DNA: TGTGCCAGCAGTCGACAGGGTGATGGCTACACCTTC.

The chain carries TRBV7-9 and TRBJ2-7; either TRBD1 or TRBD2 may fit D (5 bases each). Per the germline V gene, CDR1 is SEHNR and CDR2 is FQNEAQ (reference sequence). The CDR3 is 17 residues long. V was cut by 5 bases and J by 1 base, with 21 bases left in between. The CDR3 bases are TGTGCCAGCAGCCCACCGAGGGCAGGGACCGAATCCTACGAGCAGTACTTC. This encodes CASSPPRAGTESYEQYF.

This clonotype was recorded a few times. This chain joins TRBV12-3 or TRBV12-4 and TRBJ1-5; tentative D call: TRBD1 (5 bases). The germline V and J ends were trimmed by 3 bases and 7 bases, with 16 bases remaining between them. CDR3 length equals 15 residues. CDR3 amino acids: CASSFRRQGGQPQHF. CDR3 DNA sequence: TGTGCCAGCAGTTTCCGTCGGCAGGGCGGCCAGCCCCAGCATTTT.

The chain links TRBV20-1 to TRBJ1-4; 7 bases are a match to TRBD1. From germline, CDR1 is DFQATT and CDR2 SNEGSKA (reference sequence). Germline trimming cut 1 base from V and 3 bases from J; bases unmatched to any gene: 2. The CDR3 totals 14 residues. The CDR3 protein is CSARAGQPNEKLFF. The CDR3 coding sequence is TGCAGTGCTAGAGCGGGACAGCCTAATGAAAAACTGTTTTTT.

This clonotype has a handful of counts. This chain connects TRBV10-1 to TRBJ2-7, with 9 bases matching TRBD1. This CDR3 has 14 residues. The J segment lost 2 bases and the V segment lost 2 bases, leaving 1 base of the junction unmatched. Germline-derived CDR1 and CDR2 are WNHNN and SYGVQD (reference sequence). The CDR3: CASSENRGPYEQYF. Written as DNA, the CDR3 is TGCGCCAGCAGTGAGAACAGGGGGCCCTACGAGCAGTACTTC.

The V gene is TRBV4-2, the J gene TRBJ2-4, with D unresolved. V was pared by 5 bases and J by 5 bases, with 10 bases between. The germline V gene encodes CDR1 LGHNA and CDR2 YNFKEQ. The CDR3 sequence is 13 residues long. This CDR3 reads CASSDQTENIQYF. DNA of the CDR3: TGTGCCAGCAGCGACCAGACTGAAAACATTCAGTACTTC.

The chain couples TRBV20-1 to TRBJ1-5, with TRBD1 matching over 12 bases. The length of the CDR3 is 20 residues. Germline loops: CDR1 DFQATT, CDR2 SNEGSKA (reference sequence). V shed 6 bases and J 5 bases; nucleotides not matched to a gene: 23. The CDR3 DNA follows: TGCAGTGCCGCTTGGACGGCGTGGGACAGGGGGCTTTGGGGTGATCAGCCCCAGCATTTT. As protein: CSAAWTAWDRGLWGDQPQHF.

As regards this clonotype: This CDR3 is missing its conserved last phenylalanine or tryptophan, likely due to a read error. CDR3 loop: CASSPGTGRSREQYL. As DNA, the CDR3 is TGTGCCAGTAGTCCGGGGACAGGACGGTCGCGGGAGCAGTACCTC. This chain joins TRBV19 and TRBJ2-7; 8 nucleotides align to TRBD1. Germline V gene lookup returns CDR1 LNHDA and CDR2 SQIVND (reference sequence). The CDR3 consists of 15 residues. Germline trimming cut 5 bases from V and 7 bases from J; bases unmatched to any gene: 13.

This rearrangement joins TRBV20-1 to TRBJ2-2; 12 bases fit TRBD2. After removal of 7 bases from V and 3 bases from J, the junction contained 0 bases not matched to a gene. From germline, CDR1 is DFQATT and CDR2 SNEGSKA (reference sequence). The CDR3 covers 13 residues. CDR3: CSGLAGDTGELFF. The CDR3, as DNA: TGCAGTGGACTAGCGGGAGACACCGGGGAGCTGTTTTTT.

The V and J genes are TRBV19 and TRBJ2-5, with D possibly being TRBD1 (6 bases). In germline, CDR1 is LNHDA, CDR2 SQIVND (reference sequence). This CDR3 comprises 15 residues. V was cut by 3 bases and J by 5 bases, with 16 bases left in between. CDR3 in amino acids: CASSIDRDTRETQYF. CDR3 coding DNA: TGTGCCAGTAGTATCGACCGGGACACCCGGGAGACCCAGTACTTC.

This clonotype has a handful of counts. An end of the junction differs from the germline gene, which may be a read error. CDR3 region: CASSYGSSGYNEQFF. CDR3 nucleotide sequence: TGTGCCAGTAGTTATGGGTCGAGCGGTTACAATGAGCAGTTCTTC. This chain uses TRBV27 with TRBJ2-1; D possibly corresponds to TRBD2 (5 bases). CDR1 is MNHEY, CDR2 SMNVEV, per germline (reference sequence). The CDR3 has 15 amino acids.

The chain is built from TRBV6-1 and TRBJ2-7; maybe TRBD1 (5 bases). V shed 6 bases and J shed 0 bases, with 12 bases lying between them. The CDR3 totals 14 residues. The V gene's germline CDR1 is MNHNS and CDR2 SASEGT. Written as DNA, the CDR3 is TGTGCCAGCAGGGACAACCGCCTCTCCTACGAGCAGTACTTC. Its translation: CASRDNRLSYEQYF.

This clonotype was picked up a small number of times. The V and J genes are TRBV7-8 and TRBJ1-2; D gene ambiguous. Germline assignment: CDR1 SGHVS and CDR2 FQNEAQ. Trimming pared 5 bases from V and 8 bases from J, leaving 15 bases between. CDR3 length: 13 residues. In DNA form, the CDR3 reads TGTGCCAGCAGCCGCCGGGCCCTTTGGGGCTACACCTTC. Translation gives CASSRRALWGYTF.

The chain joins TRBV20-1 to TRBJ2-3; 8 nucleotides match TRBD2. The CDR3 contains 14 residues. J gave up 6 bases and V 5 bases, and 10 bases lay outside the gene matches. The germline CDR1 and CDR2 sequences are DFQATT and SNEGSKA (reference sequence). This CDR3 is CSAGGAGGADTQYF. In nucleotides, the CDR3 is TGCAGTGCTGGGGGGGCGGGAGGCGCGGATACGCAGTATTTT.

This clonotype was detected a few times. This sequence joins TRBV10-1 and TRBJ2-7; 11 bases map to TRBD1. V lost 8 bases and J lost 0; bases outside the gene matches: 3. Germline values: CDR1 WNHNN, CDR2 SYGVQD (reference sequence). The CDR3 is 14 amino acids. The CDR3 DNA reads TGCGCCAGCTCCGGGACAGGGGGCTCCTACGAGCAGTACTTC. Translation: CASSGTGGSYEQYF.

The chain links TRBV7-8 to TRBJ2-3; no definite D call. The CDR3 spans 10 residues. V dropped 3 bases and J dropped 6 bases, with 1 base sitting between them. Germline CDR1 SGHVS, CDR2 FQNEAQ. The chain's CDR3 is CASSFDTQYF. The CDR3 nucleotides read TGTGCCAGCAGCTTTGATACGCAGTATTTT.

This clonotype was counted between two and nine times. The chain links TRBV29-1 to TRBJ2-3; D is perhaps TRBD2 (5 bases). In germline, CDR1 is SQVTM, CDR2 ANQGSEA. The CDR3 consists of 15 residues. V lost 4 bases to trimming and J lost 4 bases, with 18 bases between them. CDR3 nucleotides: TGCAGCGTTGGAAGTGCGGGTAGTTGGGCAGATACGCAGTATTTT. This encodes CSVGSAGSWADTQYF.

This rearrangement joins TRBV10-3 to TRBJ1-1, with D possibly matching TRBD1 (6 bases). Trimming removed 8 bases from V and 2 bases from J, with 9 bases in between. The germline V gene encodes CDR1 ENHRY and CDR2 SYGVKD. CDR3 size: 12 residues. The CDR3, as DNA: TGTGCCATCGCCGGGACAAACACTGAAGCTTTCTTT. This encodes CAIAGTNTEAFF.

V and J are TRBV7-2 and TRBJ2-7; 7 nucleotides line up with TRBD2. J lost 5 bases, V lost 4 bases, and 5 bases had no gene match. Germline CDR1 reads SGHTA; CDR2 reads FQGNSA. There are 13 residues in the CDR3. The CDR3, as DNA: TGTGCCAGCAGCTCCCAAGCGGGAAACGAGCAGTACTTC. It codes for CASSSQAGNEQYF.

This clonotype appeared once. The gene calls are TRBV7-9 and TRBJ2-2; D remains unclear. CDR3 length: 14 residues. CDR1 and CDR2 from the germline V gene are SEHNR and FQNEAQ (reference sequence). The ends were cut back, 1 base at V and 3 bases at J, with 6 bases in the middle. The CDR3 loop reads CASSLVPDTGELFF. CDR3 sequence (DNA): TGTGCCAGCAGCTTAGTTCCGGACACCGGGGAGCTGTTTTTT.